These T cell receptor beta chains were read from a single sample in a study of graft-versus-host responses after intestinal transplantation. The table came from immunoSEQ multiplex PCR; TCRdb's copy has only in-frame clones and leaves some out. This sample has over 10,000 clones, with roughly 81% found just once. The source was PBMCs, collected after intestinal transplantation. The source is a human patient who received an intestinal transplant, so some T cells may come from the graft donor. The CDR3 runs from the conserved cysteine through the conserved F or W. The order of the fields is V gene, J gene, CDR3 protein.

v_call: TRBV27
j_call: TRBJ2-2
cdr3_aa: CASSPQGTVNTGELFF

v_call: TRBV7-9
j_call: TRBJ1-2
cdr3_aa: CASSRTGNYGYTF

v_call: TRBV29-1
j_call: TRBJ2-1
cdr3_aa: CSVEGREQFF

v_call: TRBV4-2
j_call: TRBJ2-2
cdr3_aa: CASSQVTGNTGELFF

v_call: TRBV5-4
j_call: TRBJ2-7
cdr3_aa: CASSGTSGEQYF

v_call: TRBV9
j_call: TRBJ1-1
cdr3_aa: CASSVEMNTEAFF

v_call: TRBV28
j_call: TRBJ2-3
cdr3_aa: CASREGSSTDTQYF

v_call: TRBV19
j_call: TRBJ2-1
cdr3_aa: CASSIASTPYNEQFF

v_call: TRBV11-2
j_call: TRBJ2-7
cdr3_aa: CASSLEGTGFYEQYF

v_call: TRBV29-1
j_call: TRBJ2-2
cdr3_aa: CSVGSSTGELFF

v_call: TRBV9
j_call: TRBJ2-5
cdr3_aa: CASSVDGDPQETQYF

v_call: TRBV28
j_call: TRBJ1-5
cdr3_aa: CASSFTPDRAQPQHF

v_call: TRBV7-2
j_call: TRBJ2-1
cdr3_aa: CASSFGGHGTTLYNEQFF

v_call: TRBV5-1
j_call: TRBJ2-2
cdr3_aa: CASSSLAGAGELFF

v_call: TRBV30
j_call: TRBJ1-1
cdr3_aa: CAWSVGQTNTEAFF

v_call: TRBV21-1
j_call: TRBJ2-7
cdr3_aa: CASSKPWLADEQYF

v_call: TRBV6-5
j_call: TRBJ2-1
cdr3_aa: CASSYDSNEQFF

v_call: TRBV19
j_call: TRBJ2-7
cdr3_aa: CASGGTTYEQYF

v_call: TRBV14
j_call: TRBJ2-6
cdr3_aa: CASSQLQGANVLTF

v_call: TRBV10-3
j_call: TRBJ1-2
cdr3_aa: CAISGQQDYGYTF

v_call: TRBV5-4
j_call: TRBJ2-1
cdr3_aa: CASSSGLVNEQFF

v_call: TRBV27
j_call: TRBJ1-5
cdr3_aa: CASSAGPNQPQHF

v_call: TRBV15
j_call: TRBJ1-5
cdr3_aa: CATSRGKGEGDQPQHF

v_call: TRBV27
j_call: TRBJ2-1
cdr3_aa: CASSGQGGYNEQFF

v_call: TRBV30
j_call: TRBJ1-1
cdr3_aa: CAWSWRRVGTEAFF

v_call: TRBV5-1
j_call: TRBJ2-7
cdr3_aa: CASSLGLAGVVYEQYF

v_call: TRBV5-1
j_call: TRBJ1-2
cdr3_aa: CASSWEWGSNYGYTF

v_call: TRBV13
j_call: TRBJ1-1
cdr3_aa: CASSPNLGAGTEAFF

v_call: TRBV6-6
j_call: TRBJ2-7
cdr3_aa: CASSRDSYEQYF

v_call: TRBV5-1
j_call: TRBJ1-2
cdr3_aa: CASSLEGLSYGYTF

v_call: TRBV19
j_call: TRBJ1-5
cdr3_aa: CASSRDVYSNQPQHF

v_call: TRBV14
j_call: TRBJ1-6
cdr3_aa: CASSPGARNSPLHF

v_call: TRBV5-6
j_call: TRBJ1-4
cdr3_aa: CASSWRTGRNEKLFF

v_call: TRBV5-6
j_call: NA
cdr3_aa: CASSLPLFSGHSGEQYF

v_call: TRBV11-2
j_call: TRBJ2-7
cdr3_aa: CASSSGTNTYEQYF